These 10 T cell receptor beta chains were sequenced from one sample in a study of T-cell memory formation after mild COVID-19. TCRdb called the 5' RACE reads again in MiXCR, with one record for every CDR3 protein. The sample holds 250,000 to 350,000 distinct CDR3 sequences; 16% are singletons and the top ten take roughly 25%. The sequencing sample was made of PBMCs or a T cell subset sorted from them (not recorded which). The receptors derive from a man younger than 35 who had mild COVID-19 (a few samples of this study predate the infection). Cell type and time point are not known.

The gene calls are TRBV12-3 or TRBV12-4 and TRBJ2-2, with D possibly matching TRBD2 (5 bases). The V end lost 5 bases, the J end lost 4 bases, and 8 bases lay between the germline ends. The CDR3 is 13 residues long. CDR3 amino acids: CASSPRATGELFF. The CDR3 DNA reads TGTGCCAGCAGTCCGCGGGCCACCGGGGAGCTGTTTTTT.

This clonotype came up a few times. The J gene is TRBJ1-2, the V gene TRBV20-1; D possibly corresponds to TRBD1 (5 bases). The CDR3 extends over 13 amino acids. Germline CDR1 reads DFQATT; CDR2 reads SNEGSKA (reference sequence). The chain's CDR3 is CSGAFGSDYGYTF. In nucleotides, the CDR3 is TGCAGCGGGGCATTCGGTTCTGACTATGGCTACACCTTC.

J is TRBJ2-3 and V is TRBV4-1; maybe TRBD1 (7 bases). V lost 0 bases to trimming and J lost 6 bases, with 10 bases between them. The CDR3 contains 14 residues. The V gene's germline CDR1 is MGHRA and CDR2 YSYEKL. CDR3 nucleotide sequence: TGCGCCAGCAGCCAAGAGGAGGGGGCTGATACGCAGTATTTT. Translating it yields CASSQEEGADTQYF.

J is TRBJ1-5 and V is TRBV12-3 or TRBV12-4; 9 bases fit TRBD1. With V trimmed by 6 bases and J by 5 bases, 8 bases remained unmatched. The CDR3 sequence is 15 residues long. This CDR3 reads CASRDRGASDQPQHF. Here the CDR3 DNA reads TGTGCCAGCAGGGACAGGGGCGCGAGTGATCAGCCCCAGCATTTT.

This clonotype was counted a few times. J is TRBJ1-6 and V is TRBV9; TRBD1 matches at 8 bases. Germline CDR1 is SGDLS and CDR2 is YYNGEE. Trimming removed 3 bases from V and 5 bases from J; junction bases left unmatched: 1. The CDR3 extends over 14 amino acids. CDR3 region: CASSAGQDNSPLHF. The CDR3 nucleotides read TGTGCCAGCAGCGCGGGACAGGATAATTCACCCCTCCACTTT.

Written as DNA, the CDR3 is TGCAGCGTTATGCTACCAGGCGCCGCTACTGAAGCTTTCTTT. It specifies CSVMLPGAATEAFF. V is TRBV29-1 and J is TRBJ1-1; D gene unclear. With 5 bases removed from V and 5 bases from J, the gap between germline ends came to 18 bases. CDR1 and CDR2 from the germline V gene are SQVTM and ANQGSEA. This CDR3 contains 14 residues.

The chain is built from TRBV12-3 or TRBV12-4 and TRBJ2-2; 11 nucleotides align to TRBD2. This CDR3 has 15 amino acids. J gave up 5 bases and V 6 bases, and 5 bases lay outside the gene matches. CDR3 residues: CASRTIAGGTGELFF. In DNA form, the CDR3 reads TGTGCCAGCAGGACCATAGCGGGGGGGACCGGGGAGCTGTTTTTT.

The genes are TRBV7-2 and TRBJ2-1, with a possible D match to TRBD1 (5 bases). The germline gives CDR1 SGHTA, CDR2 FQGNSA. The length of the CDR3 is 18 residues. Trimming removed 1 base at V and 0 bases at J, with 16 bases between. CDR3 residues: CASSLVATVRISYNEQFF. CDR3 sequence (DNA): TGTGCCAGCAGCTTAGTTGCGACAGTTAGAATCTCCTACAATGAGCAGTTCTTC.

This clonotype appeared a few times. The chain is built from TRBV5-1 and TRBJ2-3; TRBD2 matches at 10 bases. The CDR3 is made up of 15 amino acids. Germline V gene sequence: CDR1 SGHRS, CDR2 YFSETQ. The V gene end was trimmed by 4 bases and the J gene end by 4 bases; junction bases not matched to a gene: 6. CDR3 DNA sequence: TGCGCCAGCAGCGTCGGAGCGGGGGGGCCAGATACGCAGTATTTT. This sequence encodes CASSVGAGGPDTQYF.

This clonotype showed up many times. The V gene is TRBV20-1, the J gene TRBJ2-3, with 7 bases lining up with TRBD2. Germline lookup yields CDR1 DFQATT and CDR2 SNEGSKA (reference sequence). V gave up 2 bases and J gave up 1 base; unmatched junction bases: 12. The length of the CDR3 is 17 residues. CDR3 amino acids: CSARREAPSGRTDTQYF. The CDR3 DNA reads as TGCAGTGCTAGAAGAGAAGCGCCTAGCGGACGCACAGATACGCAGTATTTT.